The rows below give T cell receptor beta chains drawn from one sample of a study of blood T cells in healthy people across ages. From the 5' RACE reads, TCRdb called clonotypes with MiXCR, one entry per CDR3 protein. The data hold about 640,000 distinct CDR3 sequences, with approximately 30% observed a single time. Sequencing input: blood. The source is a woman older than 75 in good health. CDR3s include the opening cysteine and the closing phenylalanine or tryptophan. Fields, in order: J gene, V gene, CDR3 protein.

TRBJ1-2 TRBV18 CASSPLKGRENYGYTF
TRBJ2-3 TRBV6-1 CASTPLSGGVGTSTDTQYF
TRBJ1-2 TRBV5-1 CASSLAGGYGYTF
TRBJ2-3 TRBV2 CASTVGYRGTDTQYF
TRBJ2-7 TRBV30 CAWSVRQGHEQYF
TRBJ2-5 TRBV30 CASHVGPETQYF
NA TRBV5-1 CASSSQGAVEQYF
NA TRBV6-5 CASSGTGEEETQYF
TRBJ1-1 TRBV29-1 CSVGRGGIEAFF
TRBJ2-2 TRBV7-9 CASSYAPTGELFF
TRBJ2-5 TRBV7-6 CASSARDRGWETQYF
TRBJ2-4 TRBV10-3 CAISENNRDAKNIQYF
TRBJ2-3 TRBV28 CASSWARRTADTQYF
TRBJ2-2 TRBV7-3 CASSGLIGELFF
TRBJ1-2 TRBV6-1 CASSEARVSGYTF